The present entry profiles one T cell receptor beta chain with its context. The target antigen is unknown. Generated by immunoSEQ multiplex PCR, the TCRdb table keeps only in-frame clones and is missing some. Of more than 500,000 clones listed, roughly 95% were seen once; the top ten hold around 0.067%. Germline V CDR1 and CDR2: MNHNS, SASEGT. V was clipped by 2 bases and J by 7 bases, with 12 bases between them. The CDR3 loop spans 13 amino acids. It was into CD45RA+ naive and CD45RA-negative memory subsets that the CD4+ cells were split. The data were obtained in a study of shared clonotypes between healthy human individuals. Study-level background: Per-donor plates numbered three CD4 naive, three CD4 memory, two CD8 naive and one CD8 memory. The study's findings and limits: Around 5.3% of naive CD4 clonotypes were shared across several donors. Generation probabilities were higher for clonotypes shared across all four sorted-subset donors than for unshared ones.

This receptor was taken from a woman aged 25 to 39 in good health. The sample comprised naive CD4+ T cells sorted from blood. Specified subset: CD45RA+ positively selected. The chain has TRBV6-1 and TRBJ2-7, with D perhaps matching TRBD1 (5 bases). The CDR3 DNA reads TGTGCCAGCAGTGAATTGCGTAAGGGGGAGCAGTACTTC. Amino acid sequence: CASSELRKGEQYF.